A selection of T cell receptor beta chains follows, all from one sample in a study of CD8 T cells in Susac syndrome. TCRdb re-called the immunoSEQ multiplex PCR reads with MiXCR, one entry per CDR3 protein. The sample carries some 130,000 distinct CDR3 sequences, nearly 95% recorded once. The material sequenced was CD4+ T cells from PBMCs. Source of these receptors: a human donor in good health. CDR3s include the opening cysteine and the closing phenylalanine or tryptophan. Fields, in order: J gene, clone size, V gene, D gene, CDR3 DNA, CDR3 protein. D genes are given only for firm matches. Expanded clones get a size class; other rows say once, few or many, or leave the size out.

TRBJ2-4 - TRBV6-2/TRBV6-3 - TGTGCCAGCATCCCAGGGGGAGCGGGAGAGACCAAAAACATTCAGTACTTC CASIPGGAGETKNIQYF
TRBJ2-7 - TRBV12-3/TRBV12-4 - TGTGCCAGCAGTGGAGCCGGGACACATAACTACGAGCAGTACTTC CASSGAGTHNYEQYF
TRBJ2-7 - TRBV7-2 TRBD2 TGTGCCAGCAGCTCCCGACGACGTACTAGCGGGGGACCCTACGAGCAGTACTTC CASSSRRRTSGGPYEQYF
TRBJ2-7 - TRBV29-1 TRBD1 TGCAGCGCCAACAGGGGGCCGGGCGAGCAGTACTTC CSANRGPGEQYF
TRBJ2-4 - TRBV5-4 - TGTGCCAGCAGCTGGCAAGGGGATGGAAACATTCAGTACTTC CASSWQGDGNIQYF
TRBJ2-1 - TRBV2 TRBD2 TGTGCCAGCAGTGAAGAGGCGGCGGGAGTCTATGAGCAGTTCTTC CASSEEAAGVYEQFF
TRBJ1-2 - TRBV20-1 TRBD1 TGCAGTGCTAGGGACAGGGGCCGCGACTATGGCTACACCTTC CSARDRGRDYGYTF
TRBJ2-1 - TRBV29-1 TRBD2 TGCAGCGTTGATCCTAGCGGGGGGAATGAGCAGTTCTTC CSVDPSGGNEQFF
TRBJ1-1 - TRBV25-1 TRBD1 TGTGCCAGCAGTGGAAGACAGGGAATGAACACTGAAGCTTTCTTT CASSGRQGMNTEAFF
TRBJ2-2 - TRBV20-1 - TGCAGTGCTAATCTAGGCCCCGGGGAGCTGTTTTTT CSANLGPGELFF
TRBJ2-1 - TRBV28 TRBD1 TGTGCCAGCAGTAGTCCGGGACAGGGACCCGGGGGGCAGTTCTTC CASSSPGQGPGGQFF
TRBJ1-1 - TRBV5-4 - TGTGCCAGCAGCTTGGAGGCACATACTGGCGGCACTGAAGCTTTCTTT CASSLEAHTGGTEAFF
TRBJ1-2 - TRBV18 - TGTGCCAGCTCACCAATCCCGACGGACTATGGCTACACCTTC CASSPIPTDYGYTF
TRBJ2-1 - TRBV7-2 - TGTGCCAGCAACCTTTCCCCCCCCGTCTATGAGCAGTTCTTC CASNLSPPVYEQFF
TRBJ2-2 - TRBV5-1 - TGCGCCAGCAGCTTGGCAGGGCCTACCGGGGAGCTGTTTTTT CASSLAGPTGELFF
TRBJ2-3 few TRBV6-5 - TGTGCCAGCAGCGGGTCGAACACAGATACGCAGTATTTT CASSGSNTDTQYF
TRBJ2-1 - TRBV18 - TGTGCCAGCTCACCAGGGTTCAGGGGGACTAACAATGAGCAGTTCTTC CASSPGFRGTNNEQFF
TRBJ1-4 once TRBV29-1 TRBD1 TGCAGCGTTGGCAGGGGGGTACCTAATGAAAAACTGTTTTTT CSVGRGVPNEKLFF
TRBJ1-5 - TRBV29-1 - TGCAGCGTTATGATCGGCAATCAGCCCCAGCATTTT CSVMIGNQPQHF
TRBJ2-1 - TRBV28 TRBD2 TGTGCCAGCAGATCTTCGGGGAGCGGGAGACAGGCTGAGCAGTTCTTC CASRSSGSGRQAEQFF
TRBJ2-5 - TRBV20-1 TRBD2 TGCAGTGCCCCCTGGGCGGGAGAAGGAGAGACCCAGTACTTC CSAPWAGEGETQYF
TRBJ1-1 - TRBV5-1 - TGCGCCAGCAGCTTGGGGGGGCCTGAAGCTTTCTTT CASSLGGPEAFF
TRBJ1-1 - TRBV29-1 - TGCAGCGTCCGGCCCGGGACCCAGAACACTGAAGCTTTCTTT CSVRPGTQNTEAFF
TRBJ2-7 - TRBV6-1 - TGTGCCAGCAGTGACCTACCTGGGCGATACGAGCAGTACTTC CASSDLPGRYEQYF
TRBJ2-7 - TRBV5-4 TRBD2 TGTGCCAGCAGTGTCAGGACTAGCGGGAGTAGGGAGCAGTACTTC CASSVRTSGSREQYF
TRBJ2-3 - TRBV30 - TGTGCCTGGAAAAACTGGGGCACAGATACGCAGTATTTT CAWKNWGTDTQYF
TRBJ1-1 - TRBV7-8 - TGTGCCAGCAGCCCGGGACTCTTGAACACTGAAGCTTTCTTT CASSPGLLNTEAFF
TRBJ2-1 - TRBV12-3/TRBV12-4 - TGTGCCAGCAGTTTGGGCGGAGACAATGAGCAGTTCTTC CASSLGGDNEQFF
TRBJ2-7 - TRBV27 - TGTGCCAGCAGTTCTGCAGGGACCGGCGAGCAGTACTTC CASSSAGTGEQYF
TRBJ2-7 - TRBV30 - TGTGCCTGGAGCCGGACTATCTACGAGCAGTACTTC CAWSRTIYEQYF
TRBJ2-3 once TRBV29-1 TRBD1 TGCAGCGTGCGTTACAGGGGGCGCGTCACAGATACGCAGTATTTT CSVRYRGRVTDTQYF
TRBJ2-5 - TRBV2 TRBD1 TGTGCCAGCAGTAACGGACAGGGCGGGACCCAGTACTTC CASSNGQGGTQYF
TRBJ2-3 - TRBV29-1 TRBD2 TGCAGCGTTGAAGGTCAGGGCTTGGGAGCGGGAGTTAGCACAGATACGCAGTATTTT CSVEGQGLGAGVSTDTQYF
TRBJ2-7 - TRBV5-1 - TGCGCCAGCAGAATGGAGGGCTACGAGCAGTACTTC CASRMEGYEQYF
TRBJ1-4 - TRBV18 - TGTGCCAGCTCAACTTCCTTCCGGGAAGGCGAAAAACTGTTTTTT CASSTSFREGEKLFF
TRBJ1-5 - TRBV20-1 TRBD1 TGCAGTGCAAACCGGTTAGGGGGCGGTCAGCCCCAGCATTTT CSANRLGGGQPQHF
TRBJ1-1 - TRBV2 - TGTGCCAGCAGTGAAGACAGGCAGGGTAGCACTGAAGCTTTCTTT CASSEDRQGSTEAFF
TRBJ1-1 - TRBV29-1 - TGCAGCTCCTCCCAGCGGGGGAACTGGAACACTGAAGCTTTCTTT CSSSQRGNWNTEAFF
TRBJ2-1 - TRBV12-3/TRBV12-4 TRBD1 TGTGCCAGCAGTCGCACAGGGGGCAAGTCCTATGAGCAGTTCTTC CASSRTGGKSYEQFF
TRBJ2-7 - TRBV28 - TGTGCCAGCAGTCCCCCCTTAAGCTCCTACGAGCAGTACTTC CASSPPLSSYEQYF
TRBJ2-7 - TRBV7-9 TRBD2 TGTGCCAGCAGCTTAGCAGAGACTAGCGGCCTCTACGAGCAGTACTTC CASSLAETSGLYEQYF
TRBJ2-2 - TRBV7-2 - TGTGCCAGCAGCTTACATGGTGCGAACACCGGGGAGCTGTTTTTT CASSLHGANTGELFF
TRBJ2-5 - TRBV15 - TGTGCCACCAGCAGAGATTACGGGGCAGGGGAAGAGACCCAGTACTTC CATSRDYGAGEETQYF
TRBJ2-3 - TRBV28 - TGTGCCAGCAGTTTTCCTGCCTCGGATACGCAGTATTTT CASSFPASDTQYF
TRBJ1-5 - TRBV29-1 - TGCAGCGTTGAAATTTGGGGGACCCAGCATTTT CSVEIWGTQHF
TRBJ1-2 - TRBV7-2 - TGTGCCAGCAGCGCGAGATGGGGTCCCCGCGGCTACACCTTC CASSARWGPRGYTF
TRBJ2-1 - TRBV2 - TGTGCCACCGTGGAAGTAAGCTCCTACAATGAGCAGTTCTTC CATVEVSSYNEQFF
TRBJ2-2 - TRBV5-1 TRBD2 TGCGCCAGCAGCTCAGGACTAGCGGGAGGTTGGACCGGGGAGCTGTTTTTT CASSSGLAGGWTGELFF
TRBJ2-7 - TRBV4-2 TRBD1 TGTGCCAGCAGCCAACAGGGGGCTTACGAGCAGTACTTC CASSQQGAYEQYF
TRBJ1-2 - TRBV29-1 TRBD1 TGCAGCGTTGTACTGCCGACAGGGCAAGGGGGAGGCTATGGCTACACCTTC CSVVLPTGQGGGYGYTF
TRBJ1-2 - TRBV3-1 - TGTGCCAGCCGGAGGGTTGGCTATGGCTACACCTTC CASRRVGYGYTF
TRBJ1-2 - TRBV12-3/TRBV12-4 TRBD1 TGTGCCAGCAGTTACGGACAGGCCTCGTACTATGGCTACACCTTC CASSYGQASYYGYTF
TRBJ2-6 - TRBV5-1 - TGCGCCAGCAGCCCCCCTGAGGGGACTGGGGCCAACGTCCTGACTTTC CASSPPEGTGANVLTF